This is a list of T cell receptor beta chains from one sample in a study of vaccination and CD4 T cells after COVID-19. TCRdb used MiXCR to reprocess the PCR reads, holding one entry per CDR3 protein. The table has almost 20,000 distinct CDR3 sequences, just under 55% seen once. For these receptors, no antigen is known. The sample was CD4+ T cells from blood, cultured in vitro. Every receptor here comes from a human donor who had recovered from COVID-19. The CDR3 runs from the conserved cysteine through the conserved F or W. The order of the fields is CDR3 DNA, CDR3 protein, V gene, D gene, J gene, clone size. A D gene is named only where the DNA matches it firmly. Where a row states a size, it is once, few, many or the class of an expanded clone; other rows omit it.

TGCAGTGCTTTAAGTCCCAATCCGGGACTAGCTATAGAGCAGTACTTC CSALSPNPGLAIEQYF TRBV20-1 TRBD2 TRBJ2-7 NA
TGCAGTGCTAGGCAAGGGGCTAGGGGAAACACCATATATTTT CSARQGARGNTIYF TRBV20-1 NA TRBJ1-3 few
TGTGCCAGCAGCTCCGGGACATATTATGGCTACACCTTC CASSSGTYYGYTF TRBV7-9 NA TRBJ1-2 NA
TGTGCCAGCAGGACAGGGGAGGGTGAAGCTTTCTTT CASRTGEGEAFF TRBV28 TRBD1 TRBJ1-1 NA
TGCAGTGCTGCTGGGTCAGCGTCCCAAGAGACCCAGTACTTC CSAAGSASQETQYF TRBV20-1 NA TRBJ2-5 NA
TGCGCCAGCAGCTTCCTGGACAGGGGGAGCACAGATACGCAGTATTTT CASSFLDRGSTDTQYF TRBV5-1 TRBD1 TRBJ2-3 NA
TGCAGTGCTAGCCGGCAGGGGTGGTCGGGTAATTCACCCCTCCACTTT CSASRQGWSGNSPLHF TRBV20-1 NA TRBJ1-6 NA
TGTGCCATCAGTGATGGGACAGGAAAATCTAACTATGGCTACACCTTC CAISDGTGKSNYGYTF TRBV10-3 TRBD1 TRBJ1-2 few
TGCGCCAGCAGCCAATTTGCGGGAGACTACGAGCAGTACTTC CASSQFAGDYEQYF TRBV4-3 TRBD2 TRBJ2-7 NA
TGTGCCAGCAGGACAGGTTTCTACGGCTACACCTTC CASRTGFYGYTF TRBV2 NA TRBJ1-2 NA
TGCGCCAGCAGCGCAGAGGGGGGAAGCTATGGCTACACCTTC CASSAEGGSYGYTF TRBV5-1 NA TRBJ1-2 NA
TGTGCCACCCAGGGACTAGCGGACAATGAGCAGTTCTTC CATQGLADNEQFF TRBV6-1 TRBD2 TRBJ2-1 NA
TGTGCCAGCAGTTACTCGGGACAACGTTACGAGCAGTACTTC CASSYSGQRYEQYF TRBV6-5 NA TRBJ2-7 NA
TGTGCCACCAGCTTTCGACAGGGAAACTACAATGAGCAGTTCTTC CATSFRQGNYNEQFF TRBV15 TRBD1 TRBJ2-1 NA